Shown below are 21 T cell receptor beta chains from a single sample sequenced in a study of vaccination effects on CD4 cells after COVID-19 (dated by TCRdb to the early 2020s). In the ViraFEST assay, PBMC were stimulated with viral peptide pools, and antigen-specific CD4+ T cell clonotypes were then identified by expansion using TCR sequencing. After less than eleven days of culture, CD4+ T cells were isolated with the EasySep CD4+ T cell isolation kit. Two doses of either the BNT162b2 or the mRNA-1273 mRNA SARS-CoV-2 vaccine were administered to participants. Library generation was performed with the immunoSEQ multiplex PCR assay. TCRdb took over this immuneACCESS table, retaining in-frame rearrangements with V and J assigned. Such tables are incomplete; in checked studies, under half of the missing clones stem from an unresolved V gene, and the remainder is unexplained. Within this sample are almost 15,000 clones, with more than 60% of them counted one time only. Less than 30% of the sample is held by the ten biggest clonotypes.

These receptors are not linked to any known antigen. The source was CD4+ T cells from PBMCs cultured with HCoV-NL63 spike peptides, collected after COVID-19 vaccination. The sample's cell subset or site label, in plain terms: HCoV-NL63 spike overlapping peptide pool stimulation. The receptors come from a human donor who received a COVID-19 vaccine.

This clone showed up just a few times. The chain has TRBV7-2 and TRBJ1-3; D gene unclear. Trimming stripped 2 bases from V and 4 bases from J, with 6 bases between. Per germline, CDR1 SGHTA and CDR2 FQGNSA. CDR3 length: 13 amino acids. CDR3 nucleotides: TGTGCCAGCAGCTTACCGAGCGGAAACACCATATATTTT. Translated, it gives CASSLPSGNTIYF.

This sequence joins TRBV20-1 and TRBJ2-7; D remains ambiguous. Germline V gene data show CDR1 as DFQATT and CDR2 as SNEGSKA (reference sequence). V gave up 3 bases and J gave up 7 bases, with 13 bases separating them. This CDR3 has 12 residues. DNA of the CDR3: TGCAGTGCTAGTAGGGTGAGTGGGGAGCAGTACTTC. Protein: CSASRVSGEQYF.

The chain uses TRBV30 and TRBJ1-6, with a weak D call TRBD1 (5 bases). The CDR3 has 15 residues. The germline CDR1 and CDR2 sequences are GTSNPN and SVGIG (reference sequence). CDR3 nucleotide sequence: TGTGCTCGGGGAGGAGAGGGGCCCTATAATTCACCCCTCCACTTT. This sequence encodes CARGGEGPYNSPLHF.

The chain employs TRBV9 and TRBJ2-7; 7 bases match TRBD2. The CDR3 extends over 16 amino acids. J lost 3 bases, V lost 0 bases, and 9 bases had no gene match. The germline V gene has CDR1 SGDLS and CDR2 YYNGEE. CDR3: CASSVGGPSGIYEQYF. In nucleotides, the CDR3 is TGTGCCAGCAGCGTAGGCGGTCCTAGCGGAATCTACGAGCAGTACTTC.

The chain employs TRBV28 and TRBJ1-5, with D tentatively TRBD1 (5 bases). Per germline, CDR1 MDHEN and CDR2 SYDVKM. Trimming left V 7 bases short and J 0 bases short, with 19 bases between. The CDR3 sequence is 17 residues long. CDR3 DNA sequence: TGTGCCAGCACCATGATCCTAACAGGCTTTAGCAATCAGCCCCAGCATTTT. This gives the protein CASTMILTGFSNQPQHF.

This sequence joins TRBV7-2 and TRBJ1-2; D uncertain. V was cut by 0 bases and J by 13 bases, with 12 bases left in between. This CDR3 comprises 12 residues. Germline CDR1 SGHTA, CDR2 FQGNSA. The DNA of the CDR3 is TGTGCCAGCAGCTTAGCGGCAGGCTTGTGCACCTTC. This encodes CASSLAAGLCTF.

The V and J genes are TRBV30 and TRBJ1-3; D ambiguous. The CDR3 is 14 residues long. CDR1 and CDR2 from the germline V gene are GTSNPN and SVGIG (reference sequence). The germline V and J ends were trimmed by 0 bases and 3 bases, with 9 bases remaining between them. CDR3 sequence: CAWSVEKGGNTIYF. CDR3 DNA sequence: TGTGCCTGGAGTGTAGAAAAGGGTGGAAACACCATATATTTT.

The CDR3 DNA reads TGTGCCAGCAGCTCAAGACAGGGCTATGGCTACACCTTC. This translates into CASSSRQGYGYTF. The chain links TRBV13 to TRBJ1-2, with TRBD1 matching 7 bases. Unmatched junction bases numbered 3, after V lost 4 bases and J lost 4 bases. The CDR3 consists of 13 residues. CDR1 is PRHDT, CDR2 FYEKMQ, per germline (reference sequence).

This clone turned up a few times. V gene TRBV9 combines with J gene TRBJ1-2; possible D gene TRBD1, 5 bases. Trimming shortened V by 2 bases and J by 8 bases, and 19 bases separated the two germline ends. Per the germline V gene, CDR1 is SGDLS and CDR2 is YYNGEE. The CDR3 is 15 amino acids. The CDR3 spells CASSVGTSPKIGYTF. DNA of the CDR3: TGTGCCAGCAGCGTTGGGACCTCGCCCAAGATCGGCTACACCTTC.

The chain recombines TRBV7-9 with TRBJ2-3, with TRBD2 matching over 7 bases. Looked up from germline, CDR1 is SEHNR and CDR2 is FQNEAQ (reference sequence). The CDR3 is 14 residues long. The V and J ends lost 8 bases and 0 bases, in that order; junction bases with no gene match: 5. CDR3 region: CASELASSTDTQYF. DNA of the CDR3: TGTGCCAGCGAACTAGCGAGTAGCACAGATACGCAGTATTTT.

The chain recombines TRBV5-4 with TRBJ2-3; a weak D match, TRBD2 (5 bases). The CDR3 totals 11 residues. Per the germline V gene, CDR1 is SGHNT and CDR2 is YYREEE (reference sequence). Trimming cost V 9 bases and J 3 bases, with 8 bases left between them. CDR3: CATGDTDTQYF. CDR3 DNA: TGTGCCACCGGGGATACAGATACGCAGTATTTT.

The chain couples TRBV28 to TRBJ2-7; 8 bases line up with TRBD2. V lost 3 bases to trimming and J lost 7 bases; unmatched junction nucleotides: 5. CDR1 and CDR2 from the germline V gene are MDHEN and SYDVKM. The CDR3 covers 13 residues. The CDR3 here is CASSFSGGNEQYF. The CDR3 bases are TGTGCCAGCAGTTTCTCGGGGGGGAATGAGCAGTACTTC.

The chain recombines TRBV5-1 with TRBJ1-5, with D unresolved. Germline-derived CDR1 and CDR2 are SGHRS and YFSETQ. With 1 base removed from V and 5 bases from J, the gap between germline ends came to 7 bases. The CDR3 spans 13 residues. CDR3 coding DNA: TGCGCCAGCAGCTTGACGGGCCATCAGCCCCAGCATTTT. Translation gives CASSLTGHQPQHF.

This clone was counted only a few times. The genes are TRBV28 and TRBJ1-4; TRBD1 is a possible D gene (5 bases). This CDR3 is 16 amino acids long. The V and J ends lost 5 bases and 0 bases respectively, with 13 bases between them. Germline V gene data show CDR1 as MDHEN and CDR2 as SYDVKM. The chain's CDR3 is CASSLGVIATNEKLFF. In DNA, the CDR3 is TGTGCCAGCAGTCTGGGGGTGATTGCAACTAATGAAAAACTGTTTTTT.

This clone was seen a few times. The rearrangement uses TRBV5-5 and TRBJ1-2, with D perhaps TRBD1 (6 bases). Germline V gene lookup returns CDR1 SGHKS and CDR2 YYEKEE (reference sequence). This CDR3 region has 14 residues. Trimming removed 5 bases at V and 4 bases at J, with 15 bases between. CDR3: CASRRRGAGYGYTF. CDR3 nucleotides: TGTGCCAGCAGGAGGCGGGGGGCGGGCTATGGCTACACCTTC.

This clone appeared a single time. The CDR3 DNA reads as TGTGCCAGCAGCCCCCGACCGGGAGGCTACACCTTC. Translation gives CASSPRPGGYTF. V is TRBV7-2 and J is TRBJ1-2, with D unclear. Germline lookup yields CDR1 SGHTA and CDR2 FQGNSA. The V and J ends lost 5 bases and 8 bases respectively, with 12 bases between them. This CDR3 is built from 12 residues.

This clone came up a few times. The chain employs TRBV7-9 and TRBJ1-6; 7 bases are a match to TRBD1. J lost 9 bases, V lost 5 bases, and 13 bases had no gene match. The CDR3 length is 16 residues. Looked up from germline, CDR1 is SEHNR and CDR2 is FQNEAQ (reference sequence). The CDR3 sequence: CASSPPSQGGGSPLHF. The CDR3 coding sequence is TGTGCCAGCAGCCCACCTTCGCAGGGGGGAGGTTCACCCCTCCACTTT. The variable domain in full, with the rest retrieved from reference TRBV7-9 and TRBJ1-6, is DTGVSQNPRHKITKRGQNVTFRCDPISEHNRLYWYRQTLGQGPEFLTYFQNEAQLEKSRLLSDRFSAERPKGSFSTLEIQRTEQGDSAMYLCASSPPSQGGGSPLHFGNGTRLTVT.

The rearrangement joins TRBV6-5 to TRBJ1-1; tentatively, D is TRBD1 (6 bases). V lost 5 bases and J 7 bases, leaving 17 bases between the germline ends. Germline CDR1 MNHEY, CDR2 SVGAGI. The CDR3 totals 14 residues. Here the CDR3 DNA reads TGTGCCAGCAGTAGGGGACAAAGCAACGGTGAAGCTTTCTTT. Translating gives CASSRGQSNGEAFF.

The chain has TRBV24-1 and TRBJ2-7; D ambiguous. The CDR3 covers 14 residues. Looked up from germline, CDR1 is KGHDR and CDR2 is SFDVKD. Between the trimmed V and J ends, which lost 7 bases and 2 bases, there was a span of 14 bases. This chain's CDR3 is CATSPHRAPYEQYF. The DNA for the CDR3 is TGTGCCACCAGCCCCCACCGGGCCCCCTACGAGCAGTACTTC.

V usage is TRBV6-5 and J usage is TRBJ1-1; D possibly corresponds to TRBD1 (6 bases). V was clipped by 5 bases and J by 0 bases, with 10 bases between them. This CDR3 has 14 amino acids. Looked up from germline, CDR1 is MNHEY and CDR2 is SVGAGI. As DNA, the CDR3 is TGTGCCAGCAGTAAGGACAGCTTGAACACTGAAGCTTTCTTT. Its protein is CASSKDSLNTEAFF.

The J gene is TRBJ2-7, the V gene TRBV11-2; 9 bases line up with TRBD2. V was pared by 7 bases and J by 4 bases, with 5 bases of the junction left unmatched. The CDR3 contains 13 residues. Per germline, CDR1 SGHAT and CDR2 FQNNGV. CDR3 sequence (DNA): TGTGCCAGCACCCTAGCGGGGAGTTACGAGCAGTACTTC. This gives the protein CASTLAGSYEQYF.